This is a list of T cell receptor beta chains from one sample in a study of patients and donors after allogeneic stem cell transplantation. TCRdb fed the RT-PCR reads into MiXCR, producing one record per CDR3 protein. The sample shows about 960,000 distinct CDR3 sequences, 18% of them seen only once. Specimen: blood, either unsorted or a sorted T cell fraction (not recorded which). The receptors here all came from a human donor who was either an allogeneic HSCT recipient or a stem cell or donor lymphocyte infusion donor (not recorded which). It is not recorded whose cells these are; they may come from a transplant donor. CDR3s include the opening cysteine and the closing phenylalanine or tryptophan. Each record gives: D gene, J gene, clone size, V gene, CDR3 DNA, CDR3 protein. A D gene is named only where the DNA matches it firmly. Rows may omit the clone size; those that give it use once, few, many or a size class.

TRBD1 | TRBJ1-2 | - | TRBV7-9 | TGTGCCAGCAGCTTAGCGGGACAGGGGAGAACTGGCTACACCTTC | CASSLAGQGRTGYTF
- | TRBJ2-5 | few | TRBV12-3/TRBV12-4 | TGTGCCAGCAGCCCCGGGTCCCTGGGGGGACCCAGGGACTTC | CASSPGSLGGPRDF
TRBD1 | TRBJ2-1 | few | TRBV11-1 | TGTGCCAGCAGCCCGAACCGATACCGGGACAGGGTGAACAATGAGCAGTTCTTC | CASSPNRYRDRVNNEQFF
TRBD1 | TRBJ1-1 | - | TRBV5-6 | TGTGCCAGCAGCTGGGGACAGGGGGCCCCAAAGGGGTTGGCTTTCTTT | CASSWGQGAPKGLAFF
- | TRBJ1-5 | - | TRBV3-1 | TGTGCCAGCAGCCACTCGGGCCCTTATAGCAATCAGCCCCAGCATTTT | CASSHSGPYSNQPQHF
- | TRBJ1-5 | few | TRBV7-8 | TGTGCCAGCAGCTTGGAGAGAATCACCAGACGCAATCAGCCCCAGCATTTT | CASSLERITRRNQPQHF
- | TRBJ2-7 | few | TRBV12-3/TRBV12-4 | TGTGCCACTGGGGTAGGATACGAGCAGTACTTC | CATGVGYEQYF
- | TRBJ2-2 | - | TRBV30 | TGTGCCTGGGCGGGTAGAGGGGGCACCGGGGAGCTGTTTTTT | CAWAGRGGTGELFF
TRBD1 | TRBJ2-7 | - | TRBV20-1 | TGCAGTGCTCCCTGGGACAGGGGTGCTTACGAGCAGTACTTC | CSAPWDRGAYEQYF
TRBD2 | TRBJ2-1 | few | TRBV5-5 | TGTGCCAGCAGCCAGACTAGCGGGACTGAGCAGTTCTTC | CASSQTSGTEQFF
TRBD2 | TRBJ2-7 | - | TRBV4-2 | TGTGCCAGCAGCCAAGATGCGGGGGGATCCTACGAGCAGTACTTC | CASSQDAGGSYEQYF
- | TRBJ1-4 | - | TRBV20-1 | TGCAGTGCTAGGACCCGGGAAAAACTGTTTTTT | CSARTREKLFF
- | TRBJ1-3 | few | TRBV7-2 | TGTGCCAGCAGCGCTGTTTCACTGAGCTCTGGAAACACCATATATTTT | CASSAVSLSSGNTIYF
- | TRBJ1-4 | few | TRBV2 | TGTGCCAGCGAGGCCGACACAACTAATGAAAAACTGTTTTTT | CASEADTTNEKLFF
- | TRBJ2-7 | - | TRBV28 | TGTGCCAGCACTTGGGGGTTCGAGCAGTACTTC | CASTWGFEQYF